Below, 8 T cell receptor beta chains from the same sample are listed, as sequenced in a study of blood T cell repertoires in COVID-19. Libraries were prepared by immunoSEQ multiplex PCR; TCRdb keeps only in-frame clonotypes and omits some of them. The sample includes fewer than 400,000 clones, 90% of them seen just once. Sequencing used PBMCs or T cells enriched from blood (not recorded which). These receptors were obtained from a woman between 25 and 40 years old who had been exposed to COVID-19.

The CDR3 reads CASSLARALYNSPLHF. The DNA of the CDR3 is TGTGCCAGCAGCTTAGCCAGGGCCCTCTATAATTCACCCCTCCACTTT. The chain is built from TRBV11-2 and TRBJ1-6; D possibly corresponds to TRBD1 (5 bases). The CDR3 length is 16 residues. The V and J ends lost 1 base and 3 bases respectively, with 10 bases between them. Looked up from germline, CDR1 is SGHAT and CDR2 is FQNNGV.

The rearrangement joins TRBV5-5 to TRBJ1-4; 9 bases are a match to TRBD1. The ends lost 1 base at V and 4 bases at J; junction bases unmatched: 2. The germline gives CDR1 SGHKS, CDR2 YYEKEE (reference sequence). The length of the CDR3 is 15 residues. The CDR3 protein is CASSLRDRVNEKLFF. For the CDR3, the DNA is TGTGCCAGCAGCTTGCGGGACAGGGTTAATGAAAAACTGTTTTTT. The full variable domain, its missing parts supplied by reference TRBV5-5 and TRBJ1-4, is DAGVTQSPTHLIKTRGQQVTLRCSPISGHKSVSWYQQVLGQGPQFIFQYYEKEERGRGNFPDRFSARQFPNYSSELNVNALLLGDSALYLCASSLRDRVNEKLFFGSGTQLSVL.

This rearrangement joins TRBV29-1 to TRBJ1-1, with TRBD1 matching over 7 bases. The CDR3 length is 13 residues. The V gene's germline CDR1 is SQVTM and CDR2 ANQGSEA. Trimming took 3 bases from V and 0 from J; bases not matched to a gene: 1. This CDR3 is CSVDRGMNTEAFF. The CDR3 nucleotides are TGCAGCGTTGACAGGGGGATGAACACTGAAGCTTTCTTT.

A few counts support this clone. The V call is TRBV5-5, the J call TRBJ1-2, with TRBD1 identical over 8 bases. CDR3 length: 14 amino acids. Trimming removed 0 bases from V and 8 bases from J; junction bases left unmatched: 6. Germline assignment: CDR1 SGHKS and CDR2 YYEKEE (reference sequence). The CDR3 region is CASSLEGRGQGYTF. The CDR3 DNA reads as TGTGCCAGCAGCTTGGAGGGCAGGGGGCAAGGCTACACCTTC.

The chain carries TRBV19 and TRBJ1-4; TRBD1 aligns across 7 bases. Germline-derived CDR1 and CDR2 are LNHDA and SQIVND (reference sequence). V trimming: 2 bases; J trimming: 0 bases; junction bases outside the gene matches: 3. The CDR3 extends over 16 amino acids. The CDR3 DNA follows: TGTGCCAGTAGTATACCAGGGACAGCAACTAATGAAAAACTGTTTTTT. This translates into CASSIPGTATNEKLFF.

The V gene is TRBV5-1, the J gene TRBJ1-2; D might be TRBD1 (5 bases). Germline V gene data show CDR1 as SGHRS and CDR2 as YFSETQ. This CDR3 has 14 amino acids. The germline V and J ends were trimmed by 4 bases and 5 bases, with 15 bases remaining between them. The CDR3 reads CASSLGRTVYGYTF. In DNA, the CDR3 is TGCGCCAGCAGCCTGGGACGGACTGTATATGGCTACACCTTC. Using reference TRBV5-1 and TRBJ1-2 for the parts outside the CDR3, the full variable domain is KAGVTQTPRYLIKTRGQQVTLSCSPISGHRSVSWYQQTPGQGLQFLFEYFSETQRNKGNFPGRFSGRQFSNSRSEMNVSTLELGDSALYLCASSLGRTVYGYTFGSGTRLTVV.

This rearrangement joins TRBV5-1 to TRBJ2-5; perhaps TRBD1 as D (7 bases). This CDR3 contains 15 residues. CDR1 and CDR2 from the germline V gene are SGHRS and YFSETQ. V gave up 1 base and J gave up 5 bases, with 15 bases separating them. DNA of the CDR3: TGCGCCAGCAGCTTGCGACAGGGAGGAGGGGAGACCCAGTACTTC. This translates into CASSLRQGGGETQYF. Variable domain in full (rest from reference TRBV5-1 and TRBJ2-5): KAGVTQTPRYLIKTRGQQVTLSCSPISGHRSVSWYQQTPGQGLQFLFEYFSETQRNKGNFPGRFSGRQFSNSRSEMNVSTLELGDSALYLCASSLRQGGGETQYFGPGTRLLVL.

J is TRBJ1-5 and V is TRBV3-1 (or the pseudogene TRBV3-2); 7 positions match TRBD1. V was clipped by 0 bases and J by 6 bases; unmatched bases: 2. The V gene's germline CDR1 is LGHDT and CDR2 YNNKEL (reference sequence). The CDR3 is made up of 14 amino acids. In DNA, the CDR3 is TGTGCCAGCAGCCAAGAAGGGGGCTCTCAGCCCCAGCATTTT. Translating gives CASSQEGGSQPQHF.